Following are 27 T cell receptor beta chains from one sample sequenced in a study of a mutant IDH1 vaccine in newly diagnosed glioma. Assay: immunoSEQ multiplex PCR; the TCRdb copy retains only in-frame clones and omits some. The sample holds 80,000 to 100,000 clones, over 75% seen once. Time point specified: baseline, week 1 (first vaccination visit). Described treatment: pre-vaccination baseline after standard-of-care therapy. The sample was PBMCs, taken from a glioma patient treated with radiotherapy, temozolomide or both. These receptors were collected from a man aged 40-55 years with glioma. Some clones in this sample may be carry-over from other donors' samples.

With respect to this clone: The junction differs from germline at one of its ends, possibly a read error. V and J are TRBV29-1 and TRBJ1-2; D gene uncertain. This CDR3 is 13 amino acids long. From germline, CDR1 is SQVTM and CDR2 ANQGSEA. The CDR3 protein is CSVASAVVYDYTF. As DNA, the CDR3 is TGCAGCGTTGCTTCGGCAGTAGTCTATGACTACACCTTC.

This clone has more than one count but fewer than ten. The chain couples TRBV5-8 to TRBJ1-1; possibly TRBD1 for D (6 bases). This CDR3 has 16 residues. CDR1 and CDR2 (germline): SGHTS, YDEGEE. Deletions cut 7 bases from V and 1 base from J, with 20 bases between. Here the CDR3 DNA reads TGTGCCAGCCGACCAAGGCCCGGGACACAGAACACTGAAGCTTTCTTT. Its protein is CASRPRPGTQNTEAFF.

In nucleotides, the CDR3 is TGTGCCACCCGGCGTGGGGATCAAGGGTGGACCGGGGAGCTGTTTTTT. Amino acids: CATRRGDQGWTGELFF. The chain couples TRBV15 to TRBJ2-2; unclear D gene. The CDR3 covers 16 residues. The V end was cut by 8 bases, the J end by 5 bases, with 21 bases between. CDR1 is LNHNV and CDR2 is YYDKDF in the germline V gene (reference sequence).

V gene TRBV25-1 combines with J gene TRBJ1-1; D gene uncertain. V shed 6 bases and J shed 0 bases, with 8 bases lying between them. Germline V gene lookup returns CDR1 MGHDK and CDR2 SYGVNS. This CDR3 contains 13 residues. The CDR3 spells CASSRLLNTEAFF. The CDR3 DNA sequence: TGTGCCAGCAGCAGGCTTCTGAACACTGAAGCTTTCTTT.

The chain couples TRBV11-2 to TRBJ1-5; a weak D match, TRBD1 (5 bases). The CDR3 has 13 amino acids. Germline V gene lookup returns CDR1 SGHAT and CDR2 FQNNGV. Trimming removed 5 bases at V and 4 bases at J, with 9 bases between. DNA for the CDR3: TGTGCCAGCAGCGAGGGGCAAAATCAGCCCCAGCATTTT. Protein sequence: CASSEGQNQPQHF.

This clone was counted ten times or more. V gene TRBV7-9 combines with J gene TRBJ2-2; TRBD1 aligns across 9 bases. After removal of 6 bases from V and 2 bases from J, the junction contained 7 bases not matched to a gene. The CDR3 runs 16 residues. CDR1 and CDR2 (germline): SEHNR, FQNEAQ (reference sequence). DNA for the CDR3: TGTGCCAGCAGTACTCTGACAGGGGGAAACACCGGGGAGCTGTTTTTT. It yields the protein CASSTLTGGNTGELFF.

The chain has TRBV19 and TRBJ2-1; D uncertain. V gave up 1 base and J gave up 0 bases, with 10 bases separating them. Looked up from germline, CDR1 is LNHDA and CDR2 is SQIVND (reference sequence). The CDR3 consists of 16 residues. Here the CDR3 reads CASSIGSIGSYNEQFF. CDR3 bases: TGTGCCAGTAGTATAGGTTCCATCGGCTCCTACAATGAGCAGTTCTTC. The full variable domain, its missing parts supplied by reference TRBV19 and TRBJ2-1, is DGGITQSPKYLFRKEGQNVTLSCEQNLNHDAMYWYRQDPGQGLRLIYYSQIVNDFQKGDIAEGYSVSREKKESFPLTVTSAQKNPTAFYLCASSIGSIGSYNEQFFGPGTRLTVL.

This chain joins TRBV19 and TRBJ1-4; D is unresolved. CDR3 length: 12 residues. Germline-derived CDR1 and CDR2 are LNHDA and SQIVND (reference sequence). The V gene lost 3 bases and the J gene lost 11 bases, with 10 bases spanning the gap. This CDR3 reads CASSMAVGKLFF. The DNA of the CDR3 is TGTGCCAGTAGTATGGCTGTGGGGAAACTGTTTTTT.

This sequence joins TRBV6-5 and TRBJ2-2, with D uncertain. The germline gives CDR1 MNHEY, CDR2 SVGAGI. The CDR3 spans 15 residues. Trimming stripped 6 bases from V and 4 bases from J, with 15 bases between. DNA for the CDR3: TGTGCCAGCAGCCCCCAAGGCGTCCCCACCGGGGAGCTGTTTTTT. This gives the protein CASSPQGVPTGELFF.

This chain uses TRBV19 with TRBJ1-1; D is unresolved. The V end was cut by 1 base, the J end by 4 bases, with 4 bases between. Germline-derived CDR1 and CDR2 are LNHDA and SQIVND (reference sequence). CDR3 length equals 12 residues. This CDR3 reads CASSIGRTEAFF. The DNA of the CDR3 is TGTGCCAGTAGTATAGGACGCACTGAAGCTTTCTTT. Full variable domain (outside the CDR3, taken from reference TRBV19 and TRBJ1-1): DGGITQSPKYLFRKEGQNVTLSCEQNLNHDAMYWYRQDPGQGLRLIYYSQIVNDFQKGDIAEGYSVSREKKESFPLTVTSAQKNPTAFYLCASSIGRTEAFFGQGTRLTVV.

This rearrangement joins TRBV5-4 to TRBJ1-2; D might be TRBD1 (5 bases). Germline lookup yields CDR1 SGHNT and CDR2 YYREEE (reference sequence). V dropped 0 bases and J dropped 4 bases, with 7 bases sitting between them. The CDR3 totals 13 residues. The CDR3 DNA is TGTGCCAGCAGCTTGGGACAGCTCTATGGCTACACCTTC. Amino acids: CASSLGQLYGYTF. Full variable domain (outside the CDR3, taken from reference TRBV5-4 and TRBJ1-2): ETGVTQSPTHLIKTRGQQVTLRCSSQSGHNTVSWYQQALGQGPQFIFQYYREEENGRGNFPPRFSGLQFPNYSSELNVNALELDDSALYLCASSLGQLYGYTFGSGTRLTVV.

The chain uses TRBV6-5 and TRBJ1-4; 7 nucleotides match TRBD1. CDR3 length: 14 residues. Germline V gene sequence: CDR1 MNHEY, CDR2 SVGAGI. Trimming at V came to 6 bases and at J to 6 bases, leaving 7 bases not matched to a gene. The CDR3 reads CASSRQGGYEKLFF. CDR3 nucleotides: TGTGCCAGCAGCCGACAGGGAGGTTATGAAAAACTGTTTTTT.

This clone was seen only a few times. The V gene is TRBV2, the J gene TRBJ2-5; no clear D gene. The length of the CDR3 is 10 residues. The germline gives CDR1 SNHLY, CDR2 FYNNEI. The V gene lost 5 bases and the J gene lost 2 bases, with 0 bases spanning the gap. The CDR3: CASSQETQYF. CDR3 bases: TGTGCCAGCAGTCAAGAGACCCAGTACTTC.

V and J are TRBV6-5 and TRBJ1-2, with TRBD1 as a possible D gene (5 bases). The length of the CDR3 is 15 residues. V dropped 5 bases and J dropped 8 bases, with 21 bases sitting between them. Germline loops: CDR1 MNHEY, CDR2 SVGAGI. CDR3: CASSPGGVVRIGYTF. Here the CDR3 DNA reads TGTGCCAGCAGTCCGGGGGGAGTGGTAAGGATCGGCTACACCTTC.

This chain joins TRBV18 and TRBJ1-1; D not certain. Trimming pared 4 bases from V and 1 base from J, leaving 10 bases between. Germline V gives CDR1 KGHSH, CDR2 LQKENI. The CDR3 is 14 residues long. CDR3 in DNA: TGTGCCAGCTCACGTGGGGAGGGGAACACTGAAGCTTTCTTT. Translation gives CASSRGEGNTEAFF. Full variable domain (outside the CDR3, taken from reference TRBV18 and TRBJ1-1): NAGVMQNPRHLVRRRGQEARLRCSPMKGHSHVYWYRQLPEEGLKFMVYLQKENIIDESGMPKERFSAEFPKEGPSILRIQQVVRGDSAAYFCASSRGEGNTEAFFGQGTRLTVV.

The V gene is TRBV7-7, the J gene TRBJ2-5, with a weak D call TRBD1 (6 bases). The CDR3 is 16 residues long. In germline, CDR1 is SSHAT, CDR2 FNYEAQ (reference sequence). V was cut by 5 bases and J by 2 bases, with 18 bases left in between. For the CDR3, the DNA is TGTGCCAGCAGCCTCATCGGCAGGGGCCAACAAGAGACCCAGTACTTC. Amino acid sequence: CASSLIGRGQQETQYF. Variable domain in full (rest from reference TRBV7-7 and TRBJ2-5): GAGVSQSPRYKVTKRGQDVTLRCDPISSHATLYWYQQALGQGPEFLTYFNYEAQPDKSGLPSDRFSAERPEGSISTLTIQRTEQRDSAMYRCASSLIGRGQQETQYFGPGTRLLVL.

The V gene is TRBV12-5, the J gene TRBJ1-4; D gene ambiguous. Trimming left V 1 base short and J 0 bases short, with 3 bases between. This CDR3 is 14 amino acids long. Germline values: CDR1 LGHNT, CDR2 FRNRAP. The CDR3, as DNA: TGTGCTAGTGGTTTGGGCGCAACTAATGAAAAACTGTTTTTT. Translation: CASGLGATNEKLFF.

This clone was counted a few times. The rearrangement uses TRBV30 and TRBJ1-1; TRBD1 might be the D (5 bases). Trimming stripped 0 bases from V and 6 bases from J, with 11 bases between. The CDR3 totals 13 residues. Germline V gives CDR1 GTSNPN, CDR2 SVGIG (reference sequence). The DNA for the CDR3 is TGTGCCTGGAGTGTACTAGTGGGACCTGAAGCTTTCTTT. Its protein is CAWSVLVGPEAFF. Complete variable domain (other parts from reference TRBV30 and TRBJ1-1): SQTIHQWPATLVQPVGSPLSLECTVEGTSNPNLYWYRQAAGRGLQLLFYSVGIGQISSEVPQNLSASRPQDRQFILSSKKLLLSDSGFYLCAWSVLVGPEAFFGQGTRLTVV.

The rearrangement uses TRBV5-6 and TRBJ1-5; 9 bases map to TRBD1. Per germline, CDR1 SGHDT and CDR2 YYEEEE. J gave up 4 bases and V 3 bases, and 2 bases lay outside the gene matches. The length of the CDR3 is 14 residues. Written as DNA, the CDR3 is TGTGCCAGCAGCTCCGGGACAGGGAATCAGCCCCAGCATTTT. Translation gives CASSSGTGNQPQHF.

The rearrangement uses TRBV4-1 and TRBJ2-3; TRBD2 matches at 11 bases. The length of the CDR3 is 16 residues. The trim removed 1 base at V and 8 bases at J, leaving 8 bases unmatched. Germline V CDR1 and CDR2: MGHRA, YSYEKL. This chain's CDR3 is CASSQGTSGGWRTQYF. The CDR3 DNA is TGCGCCAGCAGCCAAGGAACTAGCGGGGGATGGCGTACGCAGTATTTT.

The V call is TRBV29-1, the J call TRBJ2-7, with D possibly being TRBD1 (5 bases). The germline V gene has CDR1 SQVTM and CDR2 ANQGSEA. Trimming stripped 4 bases from V and 1 base from J, with 11 bases between. The CDR3 length is 13 residues. In nucleotides, the CDR3 is TGCAGCGTTGTGAGGCAGGGATCCTACGAGCAGTACTTC. It encodes CSVVRQGSYEQYF.

The rearrangement joins TRBV11-2 to TRBJ1-1; 10 bases line up with TRBD1. The CDR3 contains 14 residues. Per the germline V gene, CDR1 is SGHAT and CDR2 is FQNNGV. The J segment lost 4 bases and the V segment lost 5 bases, leaving 4 bases of the junction unmatched. The CDR3, as DNA: TGTGCCAGCAGCAAGGGACAGGGGAGCACTGAAGCTTTCTTT. Residues: CASSKGQGSTEAFF.

The V and J genes are TRBV5-1 and TRBJ2-7, with 7 bases fitting TRBD1. The CDR3 length is 14 residues. Trimming removed 4 bases from V and 0 bases from J; junction bases left unmatched: 4. Germline CDR1 SGHRS, CDR2 YFSETQ. The CDR3 loop reads CASSPQGSSYEQYF. DNA of the CDR3: TGCGCCAGCAGCCCACAGGGGTCCTCCTACGAGCAGTACTTC.

The genes are TRBV7-9 and TRBJ1-2; D is perhaps TRBD1 (5 bases). Germline lookup yields CDR1 SEHNR and CDR2 FQNEAQ (reference sequence). V was clipped by 5 bases and J by 8 bases, with 15 bases between them. The CDR3 spans 13 residues. The CDR3 spells CASSTTGGGGYTF. The CDR3 DNA reads as TGTGCCAGCAGCACAACCGGGGGGGGAGGCTACACCTTC. The whole variable domain, remainder taken from reference TRBV7-9 and TRBJ1-2, is DTGVSQNPRHKITKRGQNVTFRCDPISEHNRLYWYRQTLGQGPEFLTYFQNEAQLEKSRLLSDRFSAERPKGSFSTLEIQRTEQGDSAMYLCASSTTGGGGYTFGSGTRLTVV.

This clone has only one observation. J is TRBJ2-5 and V is TRBV10-1, with TRBD1 matching 8 bases. The CDR3 is 14 residues long. The germline CDR1 and CDR2 sequences are WNHNN and SYGVQD (reference sequence). Trimming at V came to 7 bases and at J to 2 bases, leaving 6 bases not matched to a gene. CDR3 DNA: TGCGCCAGCAAAGGCAGGGGGCTACAAGAGACCCAGTACTTC. Residues: CASKGRGLQETQYF.

This rearrangement joins TRBV5-4 to TRBJ2-3; perhaps D is TRBD1 or TRBD2 (5 bases each). Germline values: CDR1 SGHNT, CDR2 YYREEE (reference sequence). The CDR3 is 16 residues long. V lost 0 bases and J 0 bases, leaving 11 bases between the germline ends. The CDR3 nucleotides read TGTGCCAGCAGCTTGGGTGGCTGGGACAGCACAGATACGCAGTATTTT. Translation gives CASSLGGWDSTDTQYF. The whole variable domain, remainder taken from reference TRBV5-4 and TRBJ2-3, is ETGVTQSPTHLIKTRGQQVTLRCSSQSGHNTVSWYQQALGQGPQFIFQYYREEENGRGNFPPRFSGLQFPNYSSELNVNALELDDSALYLCASSLGGWDSTDTQYFGPGTRLTVL.

This chain joins TRBV5-1 and TRBJ1-2, with D unclear. CDR3 size: 13 residues. CDR1 and CDR2 from the germline V gene are SGHRS and YFSETQ. V was cut by 5 bases and J by 6 bases, with 14 bases left in between. The CDR3, as DNA: TGCGCCAGCAGTATAGGAGGGAGGGATGGCTACACCTTC. It is translated as CASSIGGRDGYTF.